The next 18 T cell receptor beta chains were all read from a single sample in a study of blood T cell repertoires in COVID-19. Only in-frame clones appear in the TCRdb table, and some are missing; sequencing was by immunoSEQ multiplex PCR. The sample holds under 250,000 clones, 80% to 90% seen once. The sample was peripheral blood. The receptor source for this set is a woman aged 45-60 years with acute or convalescent COVID-19.

Only a few counts were recorded for this clone. J is TRBJ2-7 and V is TRBV3-1 (or the pseudogene TRBV3-2); perhaps TRBD1 as D (6 bases). From germline, CDR1 is LGHDT and CDR2 YNNKEL (reference sequence). Trimming cost V 0 bases and J 4 bases, with 13 bases left between them. CDR3 length: 15 residues. The CDR3 region has the DNA TGTGCCAGCAGCCAAGATATCGCAGGGGAGTACGAGCAGTACTTC. This encodes CASSQDIAGEYEQYF.

The V call is TRBV19, the J call TRBJ1-5, with TRBD1 as a possible D gene (6 bases). Germline-derived CDR1 and CDR2 are LNHDA and SQIVND (reference sequence). The V end was cut by 5 bases, the J end by 1 base, with 9 bases between. The CDR3 is made up of 14 amino acids. As DNA, the CDR3 is TGTGCCAGTAGTCAGGGGACGAGCAATCAGCCCCAGCATTTT. As protein: CASSQGTSNQPQHF.

The V and J genes are TRBV6-6 and TRBJ2-7; TRBD1 matches at 10 bases. This CDR3 has 15 residues. Germline CDR1 reads MNHNY; CDR2 reads SVGAGI (reference sequence). V trimming: 4 bases; J trimming: 5 bases; junction bases outside the gene matches: 8. The CDR3 nucleotides are TGTGCCAGCAGTTTGAGTGGGACAGGGGTTAACGAGCAGTACTTC. Its protein product is CASSLSGTGVNEQYF.

This clone was detected only a few times. The V and J genes are TRBV2 and TRBJ2-3; D gene uncertain. Germline loops: CDR1 SNHLY, CDR2 FYNNEI. CDR3 length: 13 amino acids. Between the trimmed V and J ends, which lost 6 bases and 2 bases, there was a span of 9 bases. The CDR3 loop reads CASRGLFTDTQYF. CDR3 in DNA: TGTGCCAGCAGGGGCCTCTTCACAGATACGCAGTATTTT.

The chain employs TRBV6-6 and TRBJ2-7, with D perhaps matching TRBD2 (5 bases). This CDR3 has 12 amino acids. Looked up from germline, CDR1 is MNHNY and CDR2 is SVGAGI (reference sequence). V was pared by 11 bases and J by 2 bases, with 13 bases between. The CDR3 nucleotides are TGTGCCTCGGGGAGCAGGCCCTACGAGCAGTACTTC. Protein product: CASGSRPYEQYF.

This clone was detected only once. The chain links TRBV18 to TRBJ2-5; maybe TRBD2 (5 bases). The V end lost 0 bases, the J end lost 5 bases, and 10 bases lay between the germline ends. CDR1 and CDR2 (germline): KGHSH, LQKENI. The CDR3 spans 14 residues. The CDR3 nucleotides read TGTGCCAGCTCACCACCAGGTGCGGGCGAGACCCAGTACTTC. It yields the protein CASSPPGAGETQYF.

The V and J genes are TRBV19 and TRBJ1-2, with 10 bases lining up with TRBD1. This CDR3 spans 16 amino acids. Germline V gives CDR1 LNHDA, CDR2 SQIVND (reference sequence). The V gene end was trimmed by 4 bases and the J gene end by 0 bases; junction bases not matched to a gene: 5. In DNA form, the CDR3 reads TGTGCCAGTAGTACTCCGGGACAGGGGACTAACTATGGCTACACCTTC. This gives the protein CASSTPGQGTNYGYTF.

J is TRBJ2-7 and V is TRBV5-1; D is unresolved. Germline CDR1 reads SGHRS; CDR2 reads YFSETQ. The CDR3 covers 13 residues. The germline V and J ends were trimmed by 2 bases and 2 bases, with 8 bases remaining between them. The CDR3 is CASSFVKPYEQYF. The CDR3 DNA sequence: TGCGCCAGCAGCTTTGTCAAGCCCTACGAGCAGTACTTC.

The chain uses TRBV4-2 and TRBJ2-7; a possible D gene is TRBD1 (6 bases). Germline values: CDR1 LGHNA, CDR2 YNFKEQ. This CDR3 region has 17 residues. V was trimmed by 0 bases and J by 0 bases, leaving 15 bases between them. The CDR3, as DNA: TGTGCCAGCAGCCAAGAGGGGGACACAGTAACCTCCTACGAGCAGTACTTC. Its translation: CASSQEGDTVTSYEQYF.

This chain connects TRBV5-4 to TRBJ1-6, with 10 bases fitting TRBD1. Germline values: CDR1 SGHNT, CDR2 YYREEE (reference sequence). The CDR3 spans 13 residues. Unmatched junction bases numbered 6, after V lost 4 bases and J lost 14 bases. The CDR3 loop reads CASSTEGTGALHF. Here the CDR3 DNA reads TGTGCCAGCAGCACAGAGGGGACAGGGGCCCTCCACTTT.

This chain joins TRBV5-4 and TRBJ2-7; 12 bases match TRBD2. Germline-derived CDR1 and CDR2 are SGHNT and YYREEE (reference sequence). CDR3 length equals 14 residues. J was trimmed by 6 bases and V by 4 bases; bases with no gene match: 5. The CDR3 spells CASSPLAGGAEQYF. The DNA of the CDR3 is TGTGCCAGCAGCCCACTAGCGGGAGGCGCCGAGCAGTACTTC. The full variable domain, its missing parts supplied by reference TRBV5-4 and TRBJ2-7, is ETGVTQSPTHLIKTRGQQVTLRCSSQSGHNTVSWYQQALGQGPQFIFQYYREEENGRGNFPPRFSGLQFPNYSSELNVNALELDDSALYLCASSPLAGGAEQYFGPGTRLTVT.

The V and J genes are TRBV7-2 and TRBJ1-2; TRBD1 might be the D (5 bases). Trimming removed 2 bases from V and 7 bases from J, with 14 bases in between. This CDR3 is 14 amino acids long. Germline V lookup: CDR1 SGHTA, CDR2 FQGNSA. CDR3 nucleotides: TGTGCCAGCAGCTTACGGGGGGACGTGGGTGGCTACACCTTC. Translated: CASSLRGDVGGYTF.

The chain employs TRBV2 and TRBJ2-7; the D is unclear. The CDR3 extends over 13 amino acids. Trimming took off 4 bases at V and 5 bases at J, with 12 bases between the two ends. Germline CDR1 SNHLY, CDR2 FYNNEI. The CDR3 is CASSVFVLNEQYF. The DNA of the CDR3 is TGTGCCAGCAGTGTATTCGTACTGAACGAGCAGTACTTC.

V gene TRBV15 combines with J gene TRBJ2-2; 11 positions agree with TRBD2. The germline V gene has CDR1 LNHNV and CDR2 YYDKDF (reference sequence). The trim removed 5 bases at V and 4 bases at J, leaving 9 bases unmatched. This CDR3 region has 17 residues. The CDR3 is CATSGLAGGFFTGELFF. The CDR3 DNA reads as TGTGCCACCAGCGGGCTAGCGGGAGGATTTTTCACCGGGGAGCTGTTTTTT.

The gene calls are TRBV28 and TRBJ2-1; TRBD2 matches at 10 bases. Losses at the gene ends were 3 bases for V and 6 bases for J; bases not matched to a gene: 5. CDR1 and CDR2 from the germline V gene are MDHEN and SYDVKM. The CDR3 loop spans 15 amino acids. The CDR3 loop reads CASSLRVAGGNEQFF. The DNA for the CDR3 is TGTGCCAGCAGTTTGAGGGTAGCGGGAGGCAATGAGCAGTTCTTC.

This chain connects TRBV27 to TRBJ1-1, with a tentative D call TRBD1 (5 bases). This CDR3 region has 14 residues. CDR1 is MNHEY, CDR2 SMNVEV, per germline (reference sequence). The V and J ends lost 4 bases and 1 base respectively, with 10 bases between them. CDR3 bases: TGTGCCAGCAGTTCCGGCGGACAGAACACTGAAGCTTTCTTT. Amino acid sequence: CASSSGGQNTEAFF.

This rearrangement joins TRBV2 to TRBJ2-6, with D perhaps TRBD2 (6 bases). Between the trimmed V and J ends, which lost 6 bases and 2 bases, there was a span of 11 bases. The CDR3 runs to 15 residues. Germline values: CDR1 SNHLY, CDR2 FYNNEI. This chain's CDR3 is CASRSGGAGANVLTF. The CDR3 coding sequence is TGTGCCAGCAGGAGTGGAGGGGCTGGGGCCAACGTCCTGACTTTC.

This clone was detected only once. The chain links TRBV6-1 to TRBJ2-7; possibly TRBD2 for D (6 bases). In germline, CDR1 is MNHNS, CDR2 SASEGT. The CDR3 totals 15 residues. The ends were cut back, 3 bases at V and 2 bases at J, with 14 bases in the middle. The CDR3 spells CASSDPPGLTYEQYF. CDR3 nucleotides: TGTGCCAGCAGTGATCCGCCCGGACTAACCTACGAGCAGTACTTC.